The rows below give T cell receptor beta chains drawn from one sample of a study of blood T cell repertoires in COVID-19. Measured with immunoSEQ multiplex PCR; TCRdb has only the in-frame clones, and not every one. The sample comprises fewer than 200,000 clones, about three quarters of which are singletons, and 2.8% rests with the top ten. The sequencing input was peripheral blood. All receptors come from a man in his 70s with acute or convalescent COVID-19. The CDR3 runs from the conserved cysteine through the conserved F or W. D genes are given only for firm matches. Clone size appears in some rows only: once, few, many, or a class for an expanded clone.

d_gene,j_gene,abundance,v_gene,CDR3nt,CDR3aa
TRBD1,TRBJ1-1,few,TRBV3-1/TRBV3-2,TGTGCCAGCAGCCAGGGACAGGAGAACACTGAAGCTTTCTTT,CASSQGQENTEAFF
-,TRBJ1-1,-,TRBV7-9,TGTGCCAGCCTAGAGGGGGTGATGAACACTGAAGCTTTCTTT,CASLEGVMNTEAFF
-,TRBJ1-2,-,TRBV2,TGTGCCAGCAGTGTCAGCAGGGCCCTCTATGGCTACACCTTC,CASSVSRALYGYTF
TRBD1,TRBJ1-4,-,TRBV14,TGTGCCAGCAGCCGCAGACAGGGAGCAACTAATGAAAAACTGTTTTTT,CASSRRQGATNEKLFF
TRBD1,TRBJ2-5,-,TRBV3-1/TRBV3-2,TGTGCCAGCAGCCGGGGACAGGGTGAGGGGACCCAGTACTTC,CASSRGQGEGTQYF
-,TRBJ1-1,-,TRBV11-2,TGTGCCAGCAGCTTAGTCCTTGGCGTGACAGAGGCTTTCTTT,CASSLVLGVTEAFF
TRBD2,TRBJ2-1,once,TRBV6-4,TGTGCCAGCAGCGCGGGAGGGTTGAATGAGCAGTTCTTC,CASSAGGLNEQFF
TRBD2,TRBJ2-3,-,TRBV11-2,TGTGCCAGCAGCTTAGGGACTAGCAAAGCAGATACGCAGTATTTT,CASSLGTSKADTQYF
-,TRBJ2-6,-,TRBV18,TGTGCCAGCTCACCAACAGGGACCTCTGGGGCCAACGTCCTGACTTTC,CASSPTGTSGANVLTF
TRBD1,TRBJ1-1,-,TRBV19,TGTGCCAGCCGACAGGGAGGTCAAGCTTTCTTT,CASRQGGQAFF
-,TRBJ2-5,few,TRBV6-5,TGTGCCAGCAGCTCAGTCCAAGAGACCCAGTACTTC,CASSSVQETQYF
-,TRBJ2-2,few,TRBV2,TGTGCCAGCAGTCACCCCAGGCAGATCCTTAACACCGGGGAGCTGTTTTTT,CASSHPRQILNTGELFF
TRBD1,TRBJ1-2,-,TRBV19,TGTGCCAGTACCCCTGGGGCCAGGGGGCAGGATGGCTACACCTTC,CASTPGARGQDGYTF
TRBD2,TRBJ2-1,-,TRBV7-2,TGTGCCAGCAGCCCCCAGGCTAGCGGGTATGTCTCCTACAATGAGCAGTTCTTC,CASSPQASGYVSYNEQFF
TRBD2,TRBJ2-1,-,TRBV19,TGTGCCAGTAGTATGTCTGGGACTAGCGGGAGTAGCCATGAGCAGTTCTTC,CASSMSGTSGSSHEQFF
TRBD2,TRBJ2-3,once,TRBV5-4,TGTGCCAGCAGCCCCCGTGGGACTAGCGGGAGGGCCCCAGATACGCAGTATTTT,CASSPRGTSGRAPDTQYF
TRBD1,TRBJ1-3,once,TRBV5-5,TGTGCCAGCAGCGGCCGACAGGGGGCCTTCTCTGGAAACACCATATATTTT,CASSGRQGAFSGNTIYF
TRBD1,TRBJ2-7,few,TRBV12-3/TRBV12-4,TGTGCCAGCAGAATCACAGGGGCGTACGAGCAGTACTTC,CASRITGAYEQYF
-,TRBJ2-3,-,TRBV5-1,TGCGCCAGCAGCTTCCAGGGGCCCTACACAGATACGCAGTATTTT,CASSFQGPYTDTQYF
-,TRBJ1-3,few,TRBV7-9,TGTGCCAGCAGCTTAGCGCTGGGCAGCTCTGGAAACACCATATATTTT,CASSLALGSSGNTIYF